This T cell receptor beta chain comes out of a study of cytotoxic CD8 clonotypes in ibrutinib-treated CLL. Turning to the study itself: Within the patient group, some 11 were relapsed/refractory and over 14 treatment-naive, and some 18 were IGHV unmutated. The authors obtained response samples at a median of about 13 months of treatment, range 6 to 36.

The CDR3 totals 15 residues. V was cut by 0 bases and J by 3 bases, with 13 bases left in between. Germline assignment: CDR1 SGHRS and CDR2 YFSETQ. The study's findings and limits: Measured clonality at baseline was greater than in age-matched healthy donors and tracked with circulating CD8+ T-cell counts.

As for this clone: Its matching antigen is unknown.

Clones were sequenced by immunoSEQ multiplex PCR, and TCRdb holds only the in-frame ones, with some missing. Found here are approximately 200,000 clones, 72% of them singletons; the top ten hold 10% to 15%. The V and J genes are TRBV5-1 and TRBJ2-7; D perhaps matches TRBD1 (6 bases). This sample comprised PBMCs, obtained after 24 months of ibrutinib treatment. The source is a human donor with chronic lymphocytic leukemia. The CDR3 region is CASSLEGVVDYEQYF. CDR3 sequence (DNA): TGCGCCAGCAGCTTGGAGGGGGTCGTTGACTACGAGCAGTACTTC.